The 30 T cell receptor beta chains listed next were all sequenced from one sample in a study of T-cell reconstitution after alpha-beta-depleted transplantation in children. Unique molecular identifiers were incorporated during preparation of the TCRbeta library. TCRdb re-called the PCR reads with MiXCR, one entry per CDR3 protein. The sample has roughly 74,000 distinct CDR3 sequences, 15% to 20% seen once. Sequences were derived from PBMCs, mostly from graft donor cells, sampled 360 days after TCRalphabeta/CD19-depleted stem cell transplant. The receptor source for this set is a male patient aged 2 to 9 who had a stem cell transplant for acute lymphoblastic leukemia, so the T cells may come from the graft donor.

This clonotype was observed a few times. V gene TRBV4-1 combines with J gene TRBJ2-3; TRBD1 agrees at 7 bases. The V segment lost 4 bases and the J segment 0 bases; nucleotides outside the gene matches: 25. The CDR3 totals 22 residues. CDR1 is MGHRA, CDR2 YSYEKL, per germline. This CDR3 reads CASSLVLGRQGRANPSTDTQYF. CDR3 sequence (DNA): TGCGCCAGCAGCCTCGTTCTAGGAAGACAGGGCAGGGCCAACCCAAGCACAGATACGCAGTATTTT.

The chain employs TRBV3-1 and TRBJ2-7; no firm D call. The CDR3 is made up of 11 amino acids. V gave up 1 base and J gave up 6 bases, with 4 bases separating them. Germline CDR1 and CDR2: LGHDT and YNNKEL (reference sequence). The CDR3 region has the DNA TGTGCCAGCAGCCAAGTGGGCGAGCAGTACTTC. Protein sequence: CASSQVGEQYF.

J is TRBJ2-5 and V is TRBV25-1; maybe TRBD2 (6 bases). From germline, CDR1 is MGHDK and CDR2 SYGVNS. The V gene lost 3 bases and the J gene lost 2 bases, with 7 bases spanning the gap. The CDR3 has 13 residues. The CDR3 bases are TGTGCCAGCAGTGACGGGAGACAAGAGACCCAGTACTTC. This translates into CASSDGRQETQYF.

The CDR3 DNA reads as TGTGCCAGCAGCCCTGACAAGGGGGTTTACGAGCAGTACTTC. Translated, it gives CASSPDKGVYEQYF. The chain carries TRBV7-8 and TRBJ2-7, with D perhaps matching TRBD1 (6 bases). V was trimmed by 5 bases and J by 4 bases, leaving 15 bases between them. Germline loops: CDR1 SGHVS, CDR2 FQNEAQ. The length of the CDR3 is 14 residues. Together with reference TRBV7-8 and TRBJ2-7, the CDR3 gives the full variable domain: GAGVSQSPRYKVAKRGQDVALRCDPISGHVSLFWYQQALGQGPEFLTYFQNEAQLDKSGLPSDRFFAERPEGSVSTLKIQRTQQEDSAVYLCASSPDKGVYEQYFGPGTRLTVT.

This sequence joins TRBV5-1 and TRBJ2-1, with no clear D. Per the germline V gene, CDR1 is SGHRS and CDR2 is YFSETQ. This CDR3 is 14 amino acids long. Trimming shortened V by 4 bases and J by 6 bases, and 14 bases separated the two germline ends. The CDR3 loop reads CASSTHLTINEQFF. For the CDR3, the DNA is TGCGCCAGCAGCACCCATTTGACGATCAATGAGCAGTTCTTC.

The V and J genes are TRBV7-9 and TRBJ2-1; 8 bases are a match to TRBD2. The CDR3 sequence is 10 residues long. CDR1 and CDR2 from the germline V gene are SEHNR and FQNEAQ (reference sequence). The V and J ends lost 10 bases and 14 bases, in that order; junction bases with no gene match: 7. In nucleotides, the CDR3 is TGTGCCACAAAAGCGGGAGAAGAGTTCTTC. Its translation is CATKAGEEFF.

The CDR3 bases are TGTGCCAGCAGTTTATGGCTAGCCATCGCCGGCGAGCAGTACTTC. Protein sequence: CASSLWLAIAGEQYF. J is TRBJ2-7 and V is TRBV12-3 or TRBV12-4, with TRBD2 as a possible D gene (5 bases). This CDR3 has 15 residues. Trimming removed 2 bases at V and 6 bases at J, with 17 bases between.

The chain links TRBV11-2 to TRBJ2-7; 12 bases are a match to TRBD2. The germline V gene encodes CDR1 SGHAT and CDR2 FQNNGV. V dropped 0 bases and J dropped 3; count of bases not matched to a gene: 12. This CDR3 region has 19 residues. CDR3 DNA sequence: TGTGCCAGCAGCTTAGATTCTGAGACTAGCGGGAGTTTCGTCTACGAGCAGTACTTC. Its protein product is CASSLDSETSGSFVYEQYF.

This clonotype was observed a handful of times. The rearrangement joins TRBV12-3 or TRBV12-4 to TRBJ2-1; 7 nucleotides align to TRBD2. The CDR3 is 15 amino acids. J was trimmed by 7 bases and V by 5 bases; bases with no gene match: 11. CDR3 loop: CASSAPGTTTNEQFF. The CDR3 DNA is TGTGCCAGCAGTGCCCCCGGGACTACTACTAATGAGCAGTTCTTC.

This clonotype has only a few counts. The chain uses TRBV20-1 and TRBJ2-3; D uncertain. The CDR3 runs to 16 residues. Germline CDR1 reads DFQATT; CDR2 reads SNEGSKA (reference sequence). Trimming took off 1 base at V and 2 bases at J, with 16 bases between the two ends. As DNA, the CDR3 is TGCAGTGCTAGAGTTTTAGTTCTAGGAAACACAGATACGCAGTATTTT. It specifies CSARVLVLGNTDTQYF.

This clonotype was recorded many times. The chain is built from TRBV12-3 or TRBV12-4 and TRBJ1-1; 8 bases agree with TRBD1. V shed 8 bases and J 5 bases; nucleotides not matched to a gene: 7. CDR3 size: 13 residues. DNA of the CDR3: TGTGCCAGCCGTGGACAGGGTAGGACTGAAGCTTTCTTT. Its translation is CASRGQGRTEAFF.

This rearrangement joins TRBV12-3 or TRBV12-4 to TRBJ2-3; 9 bases are a match to TRBD1. The CDR3 length is 18 residues. The junction had 16 bases not matched to a gene; V was cut back by 5 bases and J by 4 bases. The CDR3 nucleotides read TGTGCCAGCAGTGGGTTTCGGGACAGGGAAGTTAGGGCAGATACGCAGTATTTT. Its protein product is CASSGFRDREVRADTQYF.

The chain links TRBV6-5 to TRBJ2-7; TRBD1 is a possible D gene (5 bases). Germline V CDR1 and CDR2: MNHEY, SVGAGI. The V and J ends lost 1 base and 6 bases respectively, with 13 bases between them. There are 14 residues in the CDR3. CDR3 protein: CASSYYQGRGEQYF. CDR3 bases: TGTGCCAGCAGTTACTACCAGGGAAGGGGCGAGCAGTACTTC.

This clonotype was counted many times. V is TRBV11-2 and J is TRBJ2-5, with 7 bases lining up with TRBD2. CDR3 size: 17 residues. The V gene end was trimmed by 2 bases and the J gene end by 4 bases; junction bases not matched to a gene: 13. Germline assignment: CDR1 SGHAT and CDR2 FQNNGV. The CDR3 is CASSLRERGLGGETQYF. CDR3 in DNA: TGTGCCAGCAGCTTACGAGAGCGGGGACTTGGAGGAGAGACCCAGTACTTC.

The chain combines TRBV6-2 or TRBV6-3 with TRBJ2-1, with 13 nucleotides matching TRBD2. Germline values: CDR1 MNHEY, CDR2 SVGEGT. J lost 7 bases, V lost 6 bases, and 12 bases had no gene match. This CDR3 is built from 17 residues. Written as DNA, the CDR3 is TGTGCCAGCAGGTTACTAGCGGGAGGGCCATACAGAAATGAGCAGTTCTTC. This codes for CASRLLAGGPYRNEQFF.

This clonotype has just a few counts. The chain is built from TRBV7-9 and TRBJ2-1; no reliable D call. With 6 bases removed from V and 4 bases from J, the gap between germline ends came to 13 bases. In germline, CDR1 is SEHNR, CDR2 FQNEAQ (reference sequence). The length of the CDR3 is 14 residues. Here the CDR3 DNA reads TGTGCCAGCAGTGACCGCCTAAGGTACAATGAGCAGTTCTTC. Translated: CASSDRLRYNEQFF.

Only a few counts were recorded for this clonotype. V and J are TRBV12-3 or TRBV12-4 and TRBJ1-1; the D is unclear. This CDR3 spans 16 amino acids. Trimming removed 6 bases from V and 7 bases from J, with 24 bases in between. The CDR3, as DNA: TGTGCCAGCAGCTTCGCGACACTCGGACCACCTGTTGAAGCTTTCTTT. Protein sequence: CASSFATLGPPVEAFF.

V gene TRBV28 combines with J gene TRBJ2-3; D is ambiguous. This CDR3 spans 14 amino acids. Germline V gives CDR1 MDHEN, CDR2 SYDVKM. The V end was cut by 2 bases, the J end by 0 bases, with 6 bases between. The CDR3 protein is CASSLPRSTDTQYF. DNA for the CDR3: TGTGCCAGCAGTTTACCCCGCAGCACAGATACGCAGTATTTT.

The CDR3 bases are TGTGCCAGCAGTGAGGGGGACCCTCCCTACGAGCAGTACTTC. Protein sequence: CASSEGDPPYEQYF. The genes are TRBV6-1 and TRBJ2-7, with D tentatively TRBD1 or TRBD2 (5 bases each). V gave up 3 bases and J gave up 2 bases, with 11 bases separating them. The V gene's germline CDR1 is MNHNS and CDR2 SASEGT. CDR3 size: 14 residues.

This clonotype came up a few times. The chain couples TRBV12-3 or TRBV12-4 to TRBJ2-1; no reliable D call. This CDR3 is 17 amino acids long. Deletions cut 1 base from V and 8 bases from J, with 21 bases between. CDR3 loop: CASSLGRTPRSRDEQFF. In DNA, the CDR3 is TGTGCCAGCAGTTTAGGCAGGACGCCCCGATCACGGGATGAGCAGTTCTTC.

This clonotype was counted a few times. The gene calls are TRBV2 and TRBJ2-1; D is ambiguous. The CDR3 length is 14 residues. Per the germline V gene, CDR1 is SNHLY and CDR2 is FYNNEI. The V end was cut by 7 bases, the J end by 0 bases, with 10 bases between. CDR3 bases: TGTGCCAGCAAAGGCGTAAGCTCCTACAATGAGCAGTTCTTC. Its translation: CASKGVSSYNEQFF.

V usage is TRBV12-3 or TRBV12-4 and J usage is TRBJ2-7, with D possibly being TRBD1 (6 bases). The CDR3 loop spans 15 amino acids. V lost 4 bases to trimming and J lost 4 bases, with 17 bases between them. The chain's CDR3 is CASSSPTSGAYEQYF. CDR3 nucleotides: TGTGCCAGCAGTTCACCCACATCAGGGGCATACGAGCAGTACTTC.

The table lists this clonotype with a few counts. The CDR3 coding sequence is TGCGCCAGCAGCTTGGAGACAGGGACTGAGACCCAGTACTTC. Translated, it gives CASSLETGTETQYF. The chain employs TRBV5-1 and TRBJ2-5, with D possibly TRBD1 on 7 matching bases. The CDR3 covers 14 residues. Trimming removed 0 bases at V and 5 bases at J, with 11 bases between. CDR1 is SGHRS, CDR2 YFSETQ, per germline.

This clonotype was observed a handful of times. This rearrangement joins TRBV7-9 to TRBJ2-3; TRBD2 aligns across 10 bases. The CDR3 length is 14 residues. V was clipped by 7 bases and J by 4 bases; unmatched bases: 5. Germline values: CDR1 SEHNR, CDR2 FQNEAQ (reference sequence). CDR3 bases: TGTGCCAGCACGAGCGGGAGGGGGCCAGATACGCAGTATTTT. It encodes CASTSGRGPDTQYF.

The chain couples TRBV2 to TRBJ1-1; D might be TRBD1 (6 bases). The CDR3 is 14 residues long. Germline CDR1 and CDR2: SNHLY and FYNNEI. The germline V and J ends were trimmed by 3 bases and 4 bases, with 12 bases remaining between them. This CDR3 is CASSDRGVSTEAFF. In DNA form, the CDR3 reads TGTGCCAGCAGTGACAGGGGAGTTTCCACTGAAGCTTTCTTT. Full variable domain (missing parts from reference TRBV2 and TRBJ1-1): EPEVTQTPSHQVTQMGQEVILRCVPISNHLYFYWYRQILGQKVEFLVSFYNNEISEKSEIFDDQFSVERPDGSNFTLKIRSTKLEDSAMYFCASSDRGVSTEAFFGQGTRLTVV.

The chain has TRBV10-3 and TRBJ2-2, with 8 positions matching TRBD2. Trimming cost V 5 bases and J 5 bases; bases outside gene matches: 4. The germline V gene encodes CDR1 ENHRY and CDR2 SYGVKD. The CDR3 loop spans 14 amino acids. CDR3 region: CAISKLAGTGELFF. CDR3 nucleotides: TGTGCCATCAGTAAATTAGCGGGAACCGGGGAGCTGTTTTTT.

V and J are TRBV12-3 or TRBV12-4 and TRBJ1-5, with 9 nucleotides matching TRBD1. V lost 6 bases to trimming and J lost 1 base; unmatched junction nucleotides: 7. The CDR3 runs to 16 residues. CDR3 residues: CASRRWTGVSNQPQHF. Written as DNA, the CDR3 is TGTGCCAGCAGAAGATGGACAGGGGTCAGCAATCAGCCCCAGCATTTT.

This clonotype showed up many times. The chain is built from TRBV25-1 and TRBJ1-2; D may be TRBD1 (5 bases). V lost 10 bases, J lost 2 bases, and 11 bases lay in between. The CDR3 spans 12 residues. Germline assignment: CDR1 MGHDK and CDR2 SYGVNS. CDR3 coding DNA: TGTGCCACCTCCGGGGGGAACTATGGCTACACCTTC. This gives the protein CATSGGNYGYTF.

A remark on this clonotype: Compared with germline, one end of the junction differs, possibly owing to a read error. The V and J genes are TRBV7-7 and TRBJ2-1; 8 bases fit TRBD1. This CDR3 is 15 amino acids long. Germline V gene sequence: CDR1 SSHAT, CDR2 FNYEAQ (reference sequence). The chain's CDR3 is CASSRGTGAYNEQFF. The CDR3 nucleotides are TGTGCTAGCAGCCGAGGGACAGGAGCCTACAATGAGCAGTTCTTC.

This clonotype was seen at least ten times. The V and J genes are TRBV6-1 and TRBJ2-1; possibly TRBD1 for D (6 bases). Germline CDR1 reads MNHNS; CDR2 reads SASEGT. CDR3 size: 14 residues. Trimming took off 2 bases at V and 7 bases at J, with 12 bases between the two ends. The CDR3 loop is CASSERTENNEQFF. In DNA form, the CDR3 reads TGTGCCAGCAGTGAAAGGACAGAGAATAATGAGCAGTTCTTC.